This TCR beta chain stems from a study of regulatory T cells in long-lasting Graves disease. At the level of the study: Prior antithyroid drug treatment in newly diagnosed Graves' patients lasted under 3 months.

Time point given: newly diagnosed GD, antithyroid drugs for less than 3 months. PBMC RNA was the source of the TCR library. Peripheral blood, 8.5 to 10 milliliters per patient, was collected in EDTA tubes. Study results and caveats: Relative to newly diagnosed Graves' patients, persistent ones had lower TCR diversity. Gene preferences differed: TRBV28, TRBJ1-2, TRBJ2-5 in persistent cases.

Trimming pared 8 bases from V and 0 bases from J, leaving 12 bases between. The CDR3 loop spans 14 amino acids. In germline, CDR1 is SNHLY, CDR2 FYNNEI. TCR beta libraries were built with iRepertoire HTBI primers and Arm-PCR of CDR3 regions. TCRdb re-analysed the multiplex PCR reads in MiXCR, keeping a single row per CDR3 protein. The sample yields over 200,000 distinct CDR3 sequences, approximately 16% seen once. Comment on this clonotype: The antigen is not known. Only one base separates this from a far larger clonotype, so it likely reflects a read error.

V gene TRBV2 combines with J gene TRBJ2-3, with no clear D. This receptor was identified in a female donor with Graves disease. This material consisted of peripheral blood mononuclear cells (PBMCs), taken at new diagnosis, from a patient treated with antithyroid drugs. The CDR3 sequence is CASGSGPSTDTQYF. Here the CDR3 DNA reads TGTGCCAGCGGCTCAGGACCGAGCACAGATACGCAGTATTTT.